These T cell receptor beta chains were read from a single sample in a study of shared clonotypes between healthy human individuals. Profiling relied on immunoSEQ multiplex PCR, and the TCRdb table lists in-frame clones only, not all of them. This table holds around 700,000 clones, about two thirds found once. The sequencing input was memory CD4+ T cells sorted from blood. All receptors derive from a woman younger than 45 in good health. The CDR3 runs from the conserved cysteine through the conserved F or W. A D gene is named only where the DNA matches it firmly. Size is stated for part of the rows, as once, few or many counts, or as a class when the clone is expanded.

J gene,clone size,V gene,D gene,CDR3 protein,CDR3 DNA
TRBJ1-5,.,TRBV5-1,.,CASSLSGQQPQHF,TGCGCCAGCAGCTTGTCAGGGCAACAGCCCCAGCATTTT
TRBJ1-1,.,TRBV5-1,.,CASSLVDRGTEAFF,TGCGCCAGCAGCTTGGTGGATCGTGGCACTGAAGCTTTCTTT
TRBJ2-5,once,TRBV12-5,.,CASSTISGTQYF,TGTGCTAGTTCCACAATTTCCGGGACCCAGTACTTC
TRBJ2-3,.,TRBV9,.,CASSPLLDTQYF,TGTGCCAGCAGCCCCCTCCTAGATACGCAGTATTTT
TRBJ2-7,many,TRBV14,.,CASSPSAEYEQYF,TGTGCCAGCAGCCCATCGGCGGAATACGAGCAGTACTTC
TRBJ2-2,.,TRBV2,.,CASSEFRNTGELFF,TGTGCCAGCAGTGAATTCCGAAACACCGGGGAGCTGTTTTTT
TRBJ1-2,.,TRBV4-2,.,CASSQESGGANYGYTF,TGTGCCAGCAGCCAAGAGTCTGGCGGCGCTAACTATGGCTACACCTTC
TRBJ2-5,.,TRBV7-2,TRBD2,CASSLGQGGTSQETQYF,TGTGCCAGCAGCTTAGGGCAGGGAGGGACTAGCCAAGAGACCCAGTACTTC
TRBJ2-5,.,TRBV7-2,TRBD1,CASSLVTGKETQYF,TGTGCCAGCAGCTTAGTGACAGGGAAAGAGACCCAGTACTTC
TRBJ1-1,many,TRBV2,TRBD1,CASSLQGGQMNTEAFF,TGTGCCAGCAGTCTTCAGGGGGGACAGATGAACACTGAAGCTTTCTTT
TRBJ2-3,.,TRBV2,.,CASSGLPGEDTQYF,TGTGCCAGCAGCGGACTCCCTGGGGAAGATACGCAGTATTTT
TRBJ2-2,.,TRBV11-2,.,CASSFRRPNTGELFF,TGTGCCAGCAGCTTCAGGCGACCTAACACCGGGGAGCTGTTTTTT
TRBJ2-5,few,TRBV18,TRBD1,CASSLAGTGVQETQYF,TGTGCCAGCTCCCTCGCCGGGACAGGCGTCCAAGAGACCCAGTACTTC
TRBJ1-5,.,TRBV16,TRBD1,CASTQDRVQPQHF,TGTGCCAGCACCCAGGACAGGGTCCAGCCCCAGCATTTT
TRBJ1-4,.,TRBV19,.,CASSIATNEKLFF,TGTGCCAGCTCAATTGCAACTAATGAAAAACTGTTTTTT
TRBJ2-3,.,TRBV20-1,.,CSAPRLDTQYF,TGCAGTGCCCCGAGACTAGATACGCAGTATTTT
TRBJ2-7,.,TRBV7-3,TRBD1,CASSLQPGQGGEQYF,TGTGCCAGCAGCCTACAACCGGGACAGGGAGGCGAGCAGTACTTC
TRBJ2-7,.,TRBV19,.,CASSYQGGGYEQYF,TGTGCCAGTAGTTATCAGGGGGGCGGCTACGAGCAGTACTTC
TRBJ2-1,.,TRBV4-2,TRBD2,CASSLAGGQEQFF,TGTGCCAGCAGCTTGGCGGGAGGGCAAGAGCAGTTCTTC
TRBJ1-1,.,TRBV30,.,CAGQGYRTNTEAFF,TGTGCCGGCCAAGGGTATCGGACGAACACTGAAGCTTTCTTT
TRBJ2-7,.,TRBV7-2,.,CASSLGAFADYEQYF,TGTGCCAGCAGCTTAGGTGCGTTCGCCGACTACGAGCAGTACTTC
TRBJ1-4,.,TRBV5-1,TRBD1,CASSRQGATNEKLFF,TGCGCCAGCAGTAGACAGGGGGCTACTAATGAAAAACTGTTTTTT
TRBJ2-6,many,TRBV19,TRBD2,CASSILAGTSGANVLTF,TGTGCCAGTAGTATCCTAGCGGGGACATCTGGGGCCAACGTCCTGACTTTC
TRBJ2-6,.,TRBV5-1,TRBD2,CASSLGGAGANVLTF,TGCGCCAGCAGCCTTGGGGGGGCTGGGGCCAACGTCCTGACTTTC
TRBJ2-6,few,TRBV5-1,.,CASSLGGGNVLTF,TGCGCCAGCAGCTTGGGAGGGGGCAACGTCCTGACTTTC
TRBJ2-7,.,TRBV5-6,.,CASRARGVEQYF,TGTGCCAGCAGGGCGAGAGGCGTCGAGCAGTACTTC
TRBJ2-5,.,TRBV15,TRBD2,CATSTTVLTSGQETQYF,TGTGCCACCAGCACCACGGTCCTGACTAGCGGGCAAGAGACCCAGTACTTC